This T cell receptor (beta chain) was sequenced during a study of post-analysis software for immune sequencing data. Study in general: Several disease courses (relapsing-remitting, secondary progressive and progressive-relapsing) of multiple sclerosis were included.

The germline gives CDR1 MNHNS, CDR2 SASEGT. V gave up 3 bases and J gave up 1 base, with 10 bases separating them. The CDR3 is 14 residues long. Study-wide points: In patients, five or six TRBV segments were more frequent than in controls, with TRBV5-6, TRBV5-1 and TRBV20-1 among them. Samples prepared in the same batch strongly co-clustered by F measure. A significant reduction in normalized Chao1 diversity was observed in multiple sclerosis patients versus controls.

Prepared libraries of TCR beta cDNA carried unique molecular identifiers. Approximately 500,000 cDNA molecules were obtained per 1 to 10 million input T cells. TCRdb re-analysed the PCR reads in MiXCR, keeping a single row per CDR3 protein. The table has around 200,000 distinct CDR3 sequences, roughly 30% seen once. This clonotype occurred many times. Its target is not known. This receptor was obtained from a girl aged 2-17 years with multiple sclerosis. The gene calls are TRBV6-1 and TRBJ2-7, with a weak D call TRBD1 (5 bases). Sequencing was done on a sample of blood. CDR3 in amino acids: CASSDWAGSYEQYF. CDR3 coding DNA: TGTGCCAGCAGTGATTGGGCAGGGTCCTACGAGCAGTACTTC.